This is a list of T cell receptor beta chains from one sample in a study of blood T cell repertoires in COVID-19. The protocol was immunoSEQ multiplex PCR, while the TCRdb copy is restricted to in-frame clones and leaves out a portion. The sample includes 250,000 to 400,000 clones, 75% to 90% of them seen just once. The material sequenced was peripheral blood. These receptors came from a woman aged 25-40 years with COVID-19, enrolled during active disease. Both conserved end residues are part of each CDR3. Fields, in order: J gene, D gene, clone size, V gene, CDR3 protein, CDR3 DNA. The D gene is left open where the match is weak. Clone size is not always given. Where it is, it says once, few, many or a class for expanded clones.

J: TRBJ2-3; D: TRBD2; size: .; V: TRBV4-2; CDR3: CASSQDLGTSTQYF; DNA: TGTGCCAGCAGCCAAGATCTAGGGACTAGCACGCAGTATTTT
J: TRBJ1-5; D: .; size: .; V: TRBV30; CDR3: CAWSNHGGGGQPQHF; DNA: TGTGCCTGGAGTAATCATGGGGGAGGTGGGCAGCCCCAGCATTTT
J: TRBJ2-1; D: .; size: .; V: TRBV19; CDR3: CASSIELASPYNEQFF; DNA: TGTGCCAGTAGTATTGAGCTAGCGTCCCCCTACAATGAGCAGTTCTTC
J: TRBJ2-3; D: TRBD1; size: .; V: TRBV19; CDR3: CASSRTGLADTQYF; DNA: TGTGCCAGCTCAAGGACAGGGCTGGCAGATACGCAGTATTTT
J: TRBJ1-1; D: .; size: .; V: TRBV28; CDR3: CASSFEGNEAFF; DNA: TGTGCCAGCAGTTTTGAGGGTAATGAAGCTTTCTTT
J: TRBJ2-5; D: TRBD1; size: .; V: TRBV3-1/TRBV3-2; CDR3: CASSQPSGTEETQYF; DNA: TGTGCCAGCAGCCAACCATCCGGGACAGAAGAGACCCAGTACTTC
J: TRBJ2-7; D: .; size: .; V: TRBV5-4; CDR3: CASSYDVGRGAYEQYF; DNA: TGTGCCAGCAGCTACGATGTGGGAAGGGGCGCCTACGAGCAGTACTTC
J: TRBJ2-1; D: .; size: once; V: TRBV27; CDR3: CASSFSVAKLGYNEQFF; DNA: TGTGCCAGCAGTTTTTCTGTAGCGAAGTTAGGATACAATGAGCAGTTCTTC
J: TRBJ1-6; D: .; size: .; V: TRBV30; CDR3: CAWGERNSPLHF; DNA: TGTGCCTGGGGGGAGCGGAATTCACCCCTCCACTTT
J: TRBJ1-1; D: .; size: .; V: TRBV5-5; CDR3: CASSLFWGGRNTEAFF; DNA: TGTGCCAGCAGCTTGTTCTGGGGAGGCAGGAACACTGAAGCTTTCTTT
J: TRBJ2-2; D: TRBD1; size: .; V: TRBV25-1; CDR3: CASTPTGTGNTGELFF; DNA: TGTGCCAGCACTCCAACTGGGACAGGGAACACCGGGGAGCTGTTTTTT
J: TRBJ1-1; D: TRBD1; size: .; V: TRBV2; CDR3: CASSEADRGRDTEAFF; DNA: TGTGCCAGCAGTGAGGCGGACAGGGGGCGGGACACTGAAGCTTTCTTT
J: TRBJ2-3; D: TRBD2; size: .; V: TRBV5-5; CDR3: CASSQGTSGSVPTDTQYF; DNA: TGTGCCAGCAGCCAAGGGACTAGCGGGAGTGTCCCCACAGATACGCAGTATTTT
J: TRBJ1-2; D: TRBD1; size: .; V: TRBV11-2; CDR3: CASSLDRGGYGYTF; DNA: TGTGCCAGCAGCCTTGACAGGGGGGGCTATGGCTACACCTTC
J: TRBJ1-5; D: .; size: .; V: TRBV6-5; CDR3: CASSYGRGSGQPQHF; DNA: TGTGCCAGCAGTTACGGCAGGGGTTCGGGTCAGCCCCAGCATTTT
J: TRBJ1-6; D: .; size: .; V: TRBV27; CDR3: CASTPSWASYNSPLHF; DNA: TGTGCCAGCACCCCCTCGTGGGCTTCCTATAATTCACCCCTCCACTTT
J: TRBJ1-6; D: .; size: once; V: TRBV4-1; CDR3: CASSPGATPKGSPLHF; DNA: TGCGCCAGCAGCCCGGGAGCGACCCCGAAAGGTTCACCCCTCCACTTT
J: TRBJ2-3; D: .; size: .; V: TRBV28; CDR3: CASSPQGSAGTDTQYF; DNA: TGTGCCAGCAGTCCGCAGGGAAGTGCGGGCACAGATACGCAGTATTTT
J: TRBJ2-2; D: .; size: .; V: TRBV7-8; CDR3: CASRTRDTGELFF; DNA: TGTGCCAGCAGAACTAGGGACACCGGGGAGCTGTTTTTT
J: TRBJ2-5; D: .; size: .; V: TRBV27; CDR3: CASGRQETQYF; DNA: TGTGCCAGCGGCCGCCAAGAGACCCAGTACTTC
J: TRBJ2-1; D: TRBD2; size: .; V: TRBV11-2; CDR3: CASSFRRGLAGGGEQFF; DNA: TGTGCCAGCAGCTTCCGCCGAGGACTAGCGGGAGGGGGGGAGCAGTTCTTC
J: TRBJ1-2; D: .; size: .; V: TRBV30; CDR3: CAWSAPQGGYYGYTF; DNA: TGTGCCTGGAGTGCCCCACAGGGAGGGTACTATGGCTACACCTTC